Sequencing of this T cell receptor (beta chain) was carried out in a study of STAT5B mutations in CD4+ large granular lymphocyte leukemia. Study outcomes and limitations: Main leukemic clonotypes were patient-specific, but 20% to 25% appeared at low frequency elsewhere.

CDR1 is SGHNT and CDR2 is YENEEA in the germline V gene. The trim removed 5 bases at V and 7 bases at J, leaving 10 bases unmatched. The CDR3 is 15 amino acids. About this clone: Its antigen is still unknown.

Assay used: immunoSEQ multiplex PCR; TCRdb lists only in-frame clones, some missing. The sample has tens of thousands of clones; around 80% are singletons. This chain joins TRBV11-3 and TRBJ1-4; 7 bases agree with TRBD1. The receptor was isolated from a human donor in good health. Sequencing was carried out using CD4+ T cells from blood buffy coats. The DNA for the CDR3 is TGTGCCAGCAGCCCCAGGGGGGGGGTTGGTGAAAAACTGTTTTTT. It translates to CASSPRGGVGEKLFF.